This note documents a single T cell receptor (beta chain) sequence. Its antigen is unidentified. A 5'RACE reaction primed in the constant segment made cDNA libraries of TCR alpha and TCR beta, and these carried sample barcodes and UMIs. MiXCR was run by TCRdb on the 5' RACE reads, yielding one entry per CDR3 protein. The top ten clones hold roughly a fifth of a sample with 250,000 to 350,000 distinct CDR3 sequences, 15% to 20% of them seen once. These data are taken from a study of T-cell memory formation after mild COVID-19. Overall study findings and caveats: Contracting CD4+ clones lay largely in CM and EM, with CD8+ ones residing in EMRA.

CDR3 length: 14 residues. V dropped 3 bases and J dropped 4; count of bases not matched to a gene: 5. Germline CDR1 and CDR2: SQVTM and ANQGSEA. This TCR came from a man younger than 35 who had mild COVID-19 (a few samples of this study predate the infection). Cell type and time point are not known. The chain links TRBV29-1 to TRBJ1-1; TRBD1 aligns across 10 bases. The material sequenced was PBMCs or a T cell subset sorted from them (not recorded which). CDR3 sequence (DNA): TGCAGCGTTGAGGGGACAGGGGTTGCCACTGAAGCTTTCTTT. Translated: CSVEGTGVATEAFF.